This TCR beta chain is drawn from a study of OX40 agonist ivuxolimab in advanced cancers. Study details: Partial responses were achieved by three patients: one hepatocellular carcinoma, two cutaneous melanoma. Study-level points and caveats: Undetermined was the antigen specificity of the expanded peripheral T cells. Mean expanded clone counts were higher in CD8+ than CD4+ T cells.

The data were produced by immunoSEQ multiplex PCR, yet TCRdb's version contains in-frame clones alone and is incomplete. The data show approximately 80,000 clones, around 94% seen once. Concerning this clone itself: Its antigen remains unknown.

The CDR3 totals 15 residues. Trimming stripped 5 bases from V and 3 bases from J, with 17 bases between. Germline-derived CDR1 and CDR2 are SGHAT and FQNNGV. This receptor was obtained from an adult with an advanced solid tumor such as melanoma, head and neck, liver or kidney cancer. Sequencing was performed on CD4+ or CD8+ T cells sorted from blood, taken in a trial of the OX40 agonist ivuxolimab. This chain joins TRBV11-2 and TRBJ2-7; D remains ambiguous. The CDR3 sequence: CASSLRAPTIYEQYF. Written as DNA, the CDR3 is TGTGCCAGCAGCCTCCGGGCCCCGACGATCTACGAGCAGTACTTC.